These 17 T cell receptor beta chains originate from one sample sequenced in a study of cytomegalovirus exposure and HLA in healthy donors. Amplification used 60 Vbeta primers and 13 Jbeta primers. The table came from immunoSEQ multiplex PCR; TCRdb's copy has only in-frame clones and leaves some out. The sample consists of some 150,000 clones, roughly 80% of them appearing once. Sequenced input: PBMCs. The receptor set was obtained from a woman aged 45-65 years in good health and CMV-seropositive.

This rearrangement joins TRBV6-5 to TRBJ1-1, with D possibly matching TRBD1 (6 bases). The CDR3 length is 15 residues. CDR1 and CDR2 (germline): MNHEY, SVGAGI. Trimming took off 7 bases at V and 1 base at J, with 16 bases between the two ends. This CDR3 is CASNPLAGANTEAFF. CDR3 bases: TGTGCCAGCAATCCTTTGGCAGGGGCGAACACTGAAGCTTTCTTT.

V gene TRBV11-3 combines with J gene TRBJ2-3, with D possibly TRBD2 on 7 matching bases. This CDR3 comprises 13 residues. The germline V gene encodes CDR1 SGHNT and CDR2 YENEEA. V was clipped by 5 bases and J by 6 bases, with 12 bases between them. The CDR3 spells CASSRGGADTQYF. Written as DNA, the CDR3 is TGTGCCAGCAGCAGGGGGGGAGCGGATACGCAGTATTTT.

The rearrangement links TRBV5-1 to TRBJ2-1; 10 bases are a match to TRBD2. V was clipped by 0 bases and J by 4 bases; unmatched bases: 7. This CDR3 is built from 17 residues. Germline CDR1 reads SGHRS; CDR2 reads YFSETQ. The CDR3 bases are TGCGCCAGCAGCTTGGGGGGTAGCGGGGGGCCTTACAATGAGCAGTTCTTC. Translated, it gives CASSLGGSGGPYNEQFF.

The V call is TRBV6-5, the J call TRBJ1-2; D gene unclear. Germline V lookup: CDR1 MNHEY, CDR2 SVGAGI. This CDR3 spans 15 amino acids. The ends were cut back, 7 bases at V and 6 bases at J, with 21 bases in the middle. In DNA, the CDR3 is TGTGCCAGCACCCACCGGGCCCTAGGGAGGCATGGCTACACCTTC. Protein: CASTHRALGRHGYTF.

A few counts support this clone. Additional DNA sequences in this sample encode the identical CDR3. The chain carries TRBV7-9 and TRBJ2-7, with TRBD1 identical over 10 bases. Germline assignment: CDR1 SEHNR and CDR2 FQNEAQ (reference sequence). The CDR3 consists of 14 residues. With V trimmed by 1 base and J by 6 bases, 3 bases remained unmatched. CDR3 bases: TGTGCCAGCAGCTTAGAAGGACAGGGGGGCGAGCAGTACTTC. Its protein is CASSLEGQGGEQYF.

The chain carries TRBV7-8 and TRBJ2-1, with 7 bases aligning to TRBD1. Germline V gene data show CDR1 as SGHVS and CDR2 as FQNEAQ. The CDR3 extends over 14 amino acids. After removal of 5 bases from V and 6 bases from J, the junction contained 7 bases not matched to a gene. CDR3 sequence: CASSGPTGFNEQFF. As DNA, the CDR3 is TGTGCCAGCAGCGGCCCGACAGGGTTCAATGAGCAGTTCTTC.

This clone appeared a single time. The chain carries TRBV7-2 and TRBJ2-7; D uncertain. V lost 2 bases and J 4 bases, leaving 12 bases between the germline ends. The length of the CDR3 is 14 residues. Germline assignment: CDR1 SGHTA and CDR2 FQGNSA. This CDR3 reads CASSLSGQVYEQYF. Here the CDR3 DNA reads TGTGCCAGCAGCTTATCAGGTCAGGTTTACGAGCAGTACTTC.

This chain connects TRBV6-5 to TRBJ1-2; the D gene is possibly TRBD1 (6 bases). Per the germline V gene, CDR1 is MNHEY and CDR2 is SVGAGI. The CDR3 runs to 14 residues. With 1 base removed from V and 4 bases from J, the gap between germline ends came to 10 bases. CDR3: CASSYFPGVYGYTF. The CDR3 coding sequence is TGTGCCAGCAGTTACTTTCCAGGGGTCTATGGCTACACCTTC.

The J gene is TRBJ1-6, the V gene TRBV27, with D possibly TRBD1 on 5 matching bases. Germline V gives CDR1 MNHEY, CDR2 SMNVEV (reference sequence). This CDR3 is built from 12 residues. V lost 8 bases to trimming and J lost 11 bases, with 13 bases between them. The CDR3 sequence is CASGGGRTPLHF. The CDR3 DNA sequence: TGTGCCAGCGGCGGGGGGAGGACACCCCTCCACTTT.

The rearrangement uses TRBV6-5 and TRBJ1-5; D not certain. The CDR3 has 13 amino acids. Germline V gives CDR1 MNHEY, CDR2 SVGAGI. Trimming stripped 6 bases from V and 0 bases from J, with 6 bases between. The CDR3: CASSASSNQPQHF. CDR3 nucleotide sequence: TGTGCCAGCAGCGCCAGTAGCAATCAGCCCCAGCATTTT.

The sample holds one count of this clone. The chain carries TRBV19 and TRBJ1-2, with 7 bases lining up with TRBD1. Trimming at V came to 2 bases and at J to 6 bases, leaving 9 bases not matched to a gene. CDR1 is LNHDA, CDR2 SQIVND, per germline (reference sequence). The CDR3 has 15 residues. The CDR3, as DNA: TGTGCCAGTAGTATAACGGGACAGAGGGAAGATGGCTACACCTTC. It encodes CASSITGQREDGYTF.

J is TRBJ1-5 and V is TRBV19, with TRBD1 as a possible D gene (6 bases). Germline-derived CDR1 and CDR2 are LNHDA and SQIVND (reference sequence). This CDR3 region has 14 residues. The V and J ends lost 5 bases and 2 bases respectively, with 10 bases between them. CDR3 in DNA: TGTGCCAGTAGTGGTAACAGGGGCAATCAGCCCCAGCATTTT. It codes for CASSGNRGNQPQHF. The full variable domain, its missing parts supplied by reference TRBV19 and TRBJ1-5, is DGGITQSPKYLFRKEGQNVTLSCEQNLNHDAMYWYRQDPGQGLRLIYYSQIVNDFQKGDIAEGYSVSREKKESFPLTVTSAQKNPTAFYLCASSGNRGNQPQHFGDGTRLSIL.

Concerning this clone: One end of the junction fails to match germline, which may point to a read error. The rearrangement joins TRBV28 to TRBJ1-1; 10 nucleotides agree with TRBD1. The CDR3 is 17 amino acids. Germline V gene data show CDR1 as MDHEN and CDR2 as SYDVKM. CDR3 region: CASSLPGTGAKNAEAFF. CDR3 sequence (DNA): TGTGCCAGCAGTTTACCCGGGACAGGGGCCAAGAACGCTGAAGCTTTCTTT.

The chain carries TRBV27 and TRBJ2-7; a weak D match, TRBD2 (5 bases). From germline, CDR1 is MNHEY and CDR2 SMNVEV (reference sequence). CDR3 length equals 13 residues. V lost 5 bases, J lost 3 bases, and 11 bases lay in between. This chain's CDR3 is CASSPDGLYEQYF. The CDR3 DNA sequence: TGTGCCAGCAGTCCCGACGGACTCTACGAGCAGTACTTC.

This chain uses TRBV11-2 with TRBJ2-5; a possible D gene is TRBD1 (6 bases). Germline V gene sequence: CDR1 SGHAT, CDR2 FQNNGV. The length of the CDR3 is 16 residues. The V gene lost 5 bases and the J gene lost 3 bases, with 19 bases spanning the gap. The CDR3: CASSDRGRGDKETQYF. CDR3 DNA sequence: TGTGCCAGCAGCGACCGCGGCAGGGGAGATAAAGAGACCCAGTACTTC.

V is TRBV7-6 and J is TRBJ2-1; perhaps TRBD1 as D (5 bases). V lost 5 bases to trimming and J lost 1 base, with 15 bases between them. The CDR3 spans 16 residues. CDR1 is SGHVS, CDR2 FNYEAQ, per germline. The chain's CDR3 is CASSTPGKGSYNEQFF. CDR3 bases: TGTGCCAGCAGCACCCCAGGGAAGGGGTCCTACAATGAGCAGTTCTTC.

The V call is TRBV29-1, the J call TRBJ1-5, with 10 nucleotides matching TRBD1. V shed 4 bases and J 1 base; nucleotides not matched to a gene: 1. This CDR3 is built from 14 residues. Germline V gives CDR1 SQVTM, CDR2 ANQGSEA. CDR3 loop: CSVGQGASNQPQHF. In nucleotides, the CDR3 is TGCAGCGTTGGACAGGGGGCGAGCAATCAGCCCCAGCATTTT.